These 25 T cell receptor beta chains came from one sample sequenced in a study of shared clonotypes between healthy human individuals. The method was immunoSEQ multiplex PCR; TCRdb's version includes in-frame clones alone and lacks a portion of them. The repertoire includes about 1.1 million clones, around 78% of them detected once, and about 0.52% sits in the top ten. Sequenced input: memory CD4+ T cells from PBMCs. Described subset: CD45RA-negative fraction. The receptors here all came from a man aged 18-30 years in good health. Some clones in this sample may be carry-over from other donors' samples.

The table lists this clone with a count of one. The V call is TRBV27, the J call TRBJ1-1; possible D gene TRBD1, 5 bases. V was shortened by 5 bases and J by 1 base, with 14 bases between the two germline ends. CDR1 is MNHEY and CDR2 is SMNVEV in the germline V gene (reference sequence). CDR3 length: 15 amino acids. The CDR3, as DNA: TGTGCCAGCAGTCAGCCGATGCAGGGGAACACTGAAGCTTTCTTT. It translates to CASSQPMQGNTEAFF.

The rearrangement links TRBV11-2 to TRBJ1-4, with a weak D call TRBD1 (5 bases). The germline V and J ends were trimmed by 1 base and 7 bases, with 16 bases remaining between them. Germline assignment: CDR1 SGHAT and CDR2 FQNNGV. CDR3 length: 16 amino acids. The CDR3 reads CASSLGAGQGSEKLFF. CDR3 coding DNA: TGTGCCAGCAGCTTAGGGGCGGGGCAGGGCTCTGAAAAACTGTTTTTT.

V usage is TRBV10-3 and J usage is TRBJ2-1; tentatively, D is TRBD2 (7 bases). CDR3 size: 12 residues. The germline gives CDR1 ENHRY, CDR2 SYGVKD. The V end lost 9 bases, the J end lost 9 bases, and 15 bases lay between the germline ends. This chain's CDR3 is CAMGRGVGEQFF. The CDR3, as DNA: TGTGCCATGGGGAGGGGGGTCGGTGAGCAGTTCTTC.

The chain's CDR3 is CASSPAGDSETQYF. The CDR3 region has the DNA TGCGCCAGCAGTCCCGCGGGAGATTCTGAGACCCAGTACTTC. This chain connects TRBV5-1 to TRBJ2-5, with 7 bases aligning to TRBD2. The CDR3 is made up of 14 amino acids. Germline values: CDR1 SGHRS, CDR2 YFSETQ. V shed 5 bases and J 5 bases; nucleotides not matched to a gene: 9.

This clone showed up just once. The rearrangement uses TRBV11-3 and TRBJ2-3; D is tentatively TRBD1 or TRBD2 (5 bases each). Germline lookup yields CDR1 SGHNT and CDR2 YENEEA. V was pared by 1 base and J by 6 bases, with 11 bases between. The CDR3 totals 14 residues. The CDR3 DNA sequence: TGTGCCAGCAGCTTAGCCGTGGGGGTGGATACGCAGTATTTT. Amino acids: CASSLAVGVDTQYF.

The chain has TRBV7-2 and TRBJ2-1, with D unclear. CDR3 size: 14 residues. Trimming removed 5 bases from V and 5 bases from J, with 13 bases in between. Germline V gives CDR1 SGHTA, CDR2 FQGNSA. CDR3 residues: CASSLSRNNNEQFF. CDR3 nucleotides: TGTGCCAGCAGCCTTAGCCGTAATAACAATGAGCAGTTCTTC.

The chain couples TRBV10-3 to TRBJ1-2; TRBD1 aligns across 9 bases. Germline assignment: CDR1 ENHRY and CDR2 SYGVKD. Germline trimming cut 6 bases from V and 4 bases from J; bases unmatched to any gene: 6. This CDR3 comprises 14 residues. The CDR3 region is CAIRPQGAGYGYTF. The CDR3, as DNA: TGTGCCATCAGACCACAGGGGGCAGGCTATGGCTACACCTTC.

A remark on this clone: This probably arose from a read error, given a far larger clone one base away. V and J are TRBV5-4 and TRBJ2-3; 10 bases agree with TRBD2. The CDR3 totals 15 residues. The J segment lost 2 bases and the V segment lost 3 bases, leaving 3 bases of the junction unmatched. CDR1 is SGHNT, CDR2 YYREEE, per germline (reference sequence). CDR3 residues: CASSSGTSDTDTQYF. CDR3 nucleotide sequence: TGTGCCAGCAGCTCCGGGACTAGCGACACAGATACGCAGTATTTT.

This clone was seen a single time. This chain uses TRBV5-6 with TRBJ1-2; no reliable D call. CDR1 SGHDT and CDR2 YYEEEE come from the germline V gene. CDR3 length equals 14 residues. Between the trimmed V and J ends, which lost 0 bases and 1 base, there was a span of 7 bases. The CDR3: CASSLVGYNYGYTF. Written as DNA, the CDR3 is TGTGCCAGCAGCTTGGTAGGTTATAACTATGGCTACACCTTC.

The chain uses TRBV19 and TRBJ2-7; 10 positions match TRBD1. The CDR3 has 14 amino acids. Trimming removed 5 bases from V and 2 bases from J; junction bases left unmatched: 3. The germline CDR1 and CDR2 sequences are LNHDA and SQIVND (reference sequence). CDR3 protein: CASSWDRGTYEQYF. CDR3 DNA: TGTGCCAGTAGTTGGGACAGGGGCACCTACGAGCAGTACTTC. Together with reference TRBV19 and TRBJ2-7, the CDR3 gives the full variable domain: DGGITQSPKYLFRKEGQNVTLSCEQNLNHDAMYWYRQDPGQGLRLIYYSQIVNDFQKGDIAEGYSVSREKKESFPLTVTSAQKNPTAFYLCASSWDRGTYEQYFGPGTRLTVT.

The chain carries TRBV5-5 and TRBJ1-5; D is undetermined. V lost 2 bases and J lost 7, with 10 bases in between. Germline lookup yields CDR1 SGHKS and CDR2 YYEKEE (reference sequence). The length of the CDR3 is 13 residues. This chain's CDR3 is CASSFGVGQPQHF. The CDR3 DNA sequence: TGTGCCAGCAGCTTCGGGGTAGGGCAGCCCCAGCATTTT.

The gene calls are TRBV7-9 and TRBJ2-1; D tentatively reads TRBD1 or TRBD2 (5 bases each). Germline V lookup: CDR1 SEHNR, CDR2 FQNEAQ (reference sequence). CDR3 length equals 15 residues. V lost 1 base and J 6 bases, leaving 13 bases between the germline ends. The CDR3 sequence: CASSLEVGTLNEQFF. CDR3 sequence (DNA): TGTGCCAGCAGCTTAGAGGTGGGGACCCTCAATGAGCAGTTCTTC.

The chain's CDR3 is CASSRETGVVTGELFF. The DNA of the CDR3 is TGCGCCAGCAGCCGGGAGACAGGGGTGGTCACCGGGGAGCTGTTTTTT. The V and J genes are TRBV5-1 and TRBJ2-2; 8 positions match TRBD1. Germline CDR1 is SGHRS and CDR2 is YFSETQ. The CDR3 has 16 residues. J was trimmed by 4 bases and V by 4 bases; bases with no gene match: 9.

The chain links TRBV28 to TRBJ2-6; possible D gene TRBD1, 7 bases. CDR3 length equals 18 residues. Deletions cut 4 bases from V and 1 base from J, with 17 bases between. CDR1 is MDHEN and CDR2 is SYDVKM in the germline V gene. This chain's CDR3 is CASSSRDSFLSGANVLTF. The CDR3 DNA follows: TGTGCCAGCAGTTCGCGGGACAGTTTCCTGTCTGGGGCCAACGTCCTGACTTTC. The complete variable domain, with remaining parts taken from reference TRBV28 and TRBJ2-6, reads DVKVTQSSRYLVKRTGEKVFLECVQDMDHENMFWYRQDPGLGLRLIYFSYDVKMKEKGDIPEGYSVSREKKERFSLILESASTNQTSMYLCASSSRDSFLSGANVLTFGAGSRLTVL.

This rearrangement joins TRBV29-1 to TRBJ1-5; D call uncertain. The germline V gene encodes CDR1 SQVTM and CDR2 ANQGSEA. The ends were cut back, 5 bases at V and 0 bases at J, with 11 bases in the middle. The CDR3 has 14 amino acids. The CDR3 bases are TGCAGCGTTTGGGGAGGGAATAGCAATCAGCCCCAGCATTTT. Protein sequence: CSVWGGNSNQPQHF.

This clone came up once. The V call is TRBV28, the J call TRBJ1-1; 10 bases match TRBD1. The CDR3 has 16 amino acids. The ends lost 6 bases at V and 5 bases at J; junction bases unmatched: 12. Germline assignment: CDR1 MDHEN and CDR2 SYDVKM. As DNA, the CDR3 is TGTGCCAGCAGCCAACCGGGACAGGGGACAAGGACTGAAGCTTTCTTT. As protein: CASSQPGQGTRTEAFF.

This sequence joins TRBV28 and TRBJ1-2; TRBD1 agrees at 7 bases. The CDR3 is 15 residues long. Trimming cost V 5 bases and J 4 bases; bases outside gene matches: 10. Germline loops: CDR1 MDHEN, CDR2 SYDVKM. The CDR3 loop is CASSPLDRFTYGYTF. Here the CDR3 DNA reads TGTGCCAGCAGTCCCCTGGACAGGTTCACCTATGGCTACACCTTC.

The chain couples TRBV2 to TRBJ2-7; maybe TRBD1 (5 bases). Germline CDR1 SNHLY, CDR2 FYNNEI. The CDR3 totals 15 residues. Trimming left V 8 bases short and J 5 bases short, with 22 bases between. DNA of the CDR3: TGTGCCAGCCGCAAGGGGCTCCTGGGGTTTCACGAGCAGTACTTC. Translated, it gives CASRKGLLGFHEQYF.

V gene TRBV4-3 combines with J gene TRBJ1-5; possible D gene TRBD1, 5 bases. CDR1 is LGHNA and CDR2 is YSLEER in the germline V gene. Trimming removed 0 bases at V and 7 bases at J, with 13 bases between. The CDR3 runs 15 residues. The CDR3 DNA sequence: TGCGCCAGCAGCCAAGAACAGGCGTCAGGGCAGCCCCAGCATTTT. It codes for CASSQEQASGQPQHF.

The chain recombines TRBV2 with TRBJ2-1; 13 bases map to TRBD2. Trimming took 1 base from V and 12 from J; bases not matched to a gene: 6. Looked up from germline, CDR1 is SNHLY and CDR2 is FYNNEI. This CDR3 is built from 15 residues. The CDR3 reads CASSEGTSGRRSQFF. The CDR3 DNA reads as TGTGCCAGCAGTGAAGGGACTAGCGGGAGACGGTCGCAGTTCTTC.

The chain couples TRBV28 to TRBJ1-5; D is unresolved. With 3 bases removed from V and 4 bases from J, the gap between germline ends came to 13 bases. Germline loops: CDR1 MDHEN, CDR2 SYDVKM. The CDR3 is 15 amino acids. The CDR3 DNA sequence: TGTGCCAGCAGTTTCAGGACCGTCCCTAATCAGCCCCAGCATTTT. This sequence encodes CASSFRTVPNQPQHF.

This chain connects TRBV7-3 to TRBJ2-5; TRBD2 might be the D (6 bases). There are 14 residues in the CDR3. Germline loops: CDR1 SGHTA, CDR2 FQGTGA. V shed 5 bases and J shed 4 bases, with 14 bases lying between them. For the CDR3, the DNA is TGTGCCAGCAGCCCCAACGGGGGAGGAGAGACCCAGTACTTC. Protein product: CASSPNGGGETQYF. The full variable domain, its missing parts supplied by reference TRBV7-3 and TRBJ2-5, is GAGVSQTPSNKVTEKGKYVELRCDPISGHTALYWYRQSLGQGPEFLIYFQGTGAADDSGLPNDRFFAVRPEGSVSTLKIQRTERGDSAVYLCASSPNGGGETQYFGPGTRLLVL.

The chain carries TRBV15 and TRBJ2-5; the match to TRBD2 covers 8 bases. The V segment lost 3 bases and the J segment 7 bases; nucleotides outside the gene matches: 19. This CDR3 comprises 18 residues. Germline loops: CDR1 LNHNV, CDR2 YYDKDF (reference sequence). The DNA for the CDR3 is TGTGCCACCAGCAGGGGAACTAGCGGAGGTGCCTCGCAGCGGACCCAGTACTTC. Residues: CATSRGTSGGASQRTQYF.

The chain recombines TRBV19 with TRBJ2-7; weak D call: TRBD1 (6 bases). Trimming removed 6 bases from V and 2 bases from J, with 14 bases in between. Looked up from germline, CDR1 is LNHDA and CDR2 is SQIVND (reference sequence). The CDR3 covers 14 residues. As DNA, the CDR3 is TGTGCCAGTAGGCGAAGGGACACCCCCTACGAGCAGTACTTC. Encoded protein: CASRRRDTPYEQYF.

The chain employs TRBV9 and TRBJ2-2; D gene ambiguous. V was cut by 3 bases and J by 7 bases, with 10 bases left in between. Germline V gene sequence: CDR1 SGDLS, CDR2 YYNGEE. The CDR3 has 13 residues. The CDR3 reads CASSARYGGELFF. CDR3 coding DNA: TGTGCCAGCAGCGCCCGTTACGGCGGGGAGCTGTTTTTT. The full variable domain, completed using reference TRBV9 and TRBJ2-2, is DSGVTQTPKHLITATGQRVTLRCSPRSGDLSVYWYQQSLDQGLQFLIQYYNGEERAKGNILERFSAQQFPDLHSELNLSSLELGDSALYFCASSARYGGELFFGEGSRLTVL.